This is a list of T cell receptor beta chains from one sample in a study of cytomegalovirus exposure and HLA in healthy donors. Sequenced by immunoSEQ multiplex PCR; TCRdb stores in-frame clones only, minus some. The sample contains about 130,000 clones, 80% to 90% of which appear only once. Sequencing was performed on PBMCs. These receptors were collected from a woman under 30 in good health and CMV-seronegative. The CDR3 runs from the conserved cysteine through the conserved F or W. The D gene is left open where the match is weak. A clone size is listed for some rows: how often the clone was seen (once, few, many), or a class if it is expanded.

v_gene: TRBV30; j_gene: TRBJ2-5; abundance: -; len: 12; d_gene: TRBD1; CDR3aa: CAFRTGEETQYF; CDR3nt: TGTGCCTTCCGGACAGGGGAAGAGACCCAGTACTTC
v_gene: TRBV6-1; j_gene: TRBJ1-2; abundance: few; len: 11; d_gene: -; CDR3aa: CASSEGAGYTF; CDR3nt: TGTGCCAGCAGTGAAGGCGCTGGCTACACCTTC
v_gene: TRBV7-6; j_gene: TRBJ2-3; abundance: -; len: 16; d_gene: -; CDR3aa: CASTPGHNLRTDTQYF; CDR3nt: TGTGCCAGCACCCCGGGACACAACCTTCGCACAGATACGCAGTATTTT
v_gene: TRBV6-5; j_gene: TRBJ2-1; abundance: -; len: 15; d_gene: -; CDR3aa: CASRADYNSYNEQFF; CDR3nt: TGTGCCAGCAGAGCGGACTACAACTCCTACAATGAGCAGTTCTTC
v_gene: TRBV19; j_gene: TRBJ1-5; abundance: -; len: 22; d_gene: TRBD1; CDR3aa: CASSNIPRTGTGTVYSNQPQHF; CDR3nt: TGTGCCAGTAGTAACATTCCACGAACCGGGACAGGGACTGTCTATAGCAATCAGCCCCAGCATTTT
v_gene: TRBV2; j_gene: TRBJ1-2; abundance: -; len: 13; d_gene: -; CDR3aa: CASSESVSWGYTF; CDR3nt: TGTGCCAGCAGTGAGTCGGTTTCTTGGGGCTACACCTTC
v_gene: TRBV7-9; j_gene: TRBJ1-2; abundance: -; len: 14; d_gene: -; CDR3aa: CASSLASGNYGYTF; CDR3nt: TGTGCCAGCAGCTTAGCATCAGGGAACTATGGCTACACCTTC
v_gene: TRBV6-6; j_gene: TRBJ2-4; abundance: -; len: 14; d_gene: TRBD2; CDR3aa: CASRPSGKKNIQYF; CDR3nt: TGTGCCAGCAGACCTAGCGGGAAAAAAAACATTCAGTACTTC
v_gene: TRBV28; j_gene: TRBJ2-3; abundance: -; len: 11; d_gene: -; CDR3aa: CASSSLDTQYF; CDR3nt: TGTGCCAGCAGTTCCTTGGATACGCAGTATTTT
v_gene: TRBV7-9; j_gene: TRBJ2-7; abundance: -; len: 15; d_gene: -; CDR3aa: CASSLRGPTSYEQYF; CDR3nt: TGTGCCAGCAGCTTACGTGGGCCGACCTCCTACGAGCAGTACTTC
v_gene: TRBV11-3; j_gene: TRBJ2-2; abundance: -; len: 14; d_gene: -; CDR3aa: CASSFPGATGELFF; CDR3nt: TGTGCCAGCAGCTTCCCAGGGGCCACCGGGGAGCTGTTTTTT
v_gene: TRBV28; j_gene: TRBJ1-5; abundance: -; len: 19; d_gene: -; CDR3aa: CASSTPSLLRDKGNQPQHF; CDR3nt: TGTGCCAGCAGTACACCTTCCCTCCTCCGGGACAAAGGCAATCAGCCCCAGCATTTT
v_gene: TRBV19; j_gene: TRBJ1-5; abundance: -; len: 15; d_gene: -; CDR3aa: CASEEGKYSNQPQHF; CDR3nt: TGTGCCTCCGAAGAGGGAAAATATAGCAATCAGCCCCAGCATTTT
v_gene: TRBV2; j_gene: TRBJ1-1; abundance: -; len: 15; d_gene: TRBD1; CDR3aa: CASSDLGQRNTEAFF; CDR3nt: TGTGCCAGCAGTGACCTGGGACAGAGGAACACTGAAGCTTTCTTT
v_gene: TRBV5-4; j_gene: TRBJ1-1; abundance: -; len: 14; d_gene: TRBD1; CDR3aa: CASSSGQGLDEAFF; CDR3nt: TGTGCCAGCAGCTCCGGACAGGGGCTAGATGAAGCTTTCTTT
v_gene: TRBV5-6; j_gene: TRBJ1-2; abundance: -; len: 12; d_gene: -; CDR3aa: CASSLIMGGYTF; CDR3nt: TGTGCCAGCAGCTTGATCATGGGCGGCTACACCTTC
v_gene: TRBV4-3; j_gene: TRBJ2-1; abundance: -; len: 16; d_gene: -; CDR3aa: CASSQGVRDAYNEQFF; CDR3nt: TGCGCCAGCAGCCAAGGAGTGAGGGATGCCTACAATGAGCAGTTCTTC
v_gene: TRBV7-2; j_gene: TRBJ1-5; abundance: -; len: 15; d_gene: -; CDR3aa: CASSPGQGRDQPQHF; CDR3nt: TGTGCCAGCAGCCCAGGGCAGGGGAGGGATCAGCCCCAGCATTTT
v_gene: TRBV5-1; j_gene: TRBJ1-5; abundance: -; len: 15; d_gene: TRBD1; CDR3aa: CASSTGQGPNQPQHF; CDR3nt: TGCGCCAGCAGCACCGGACAGGGACCAAATCAGCCCCAGCATTTT
v_gene: TRBV28; j_gene: TRBJ2-2; abundance: few; len: 17; d_gene: TRBD1; CDR3aa: CASSSRVGQGVTGELFF; CDR3nt: TGTGCCAGCAGTTCCCGAGTAGGTCAGGGGGTGACCGGGGAGCTGTTTTTT
v_gene: TRBV10-1; j_gene: TRBJ2-3; abundance: -; len: 13; d_gene: -; CDR3aa: CASTPGGPDTQYF; CDR3nt: TGCGCCAGCACACCCGGCGGCCCAGATACGCAGTATTTT
v_gene: TRBV15; j_gene: TRBJ2-7; abundance: -; len: 17; d_gene: TRBD1; CDR3aa: CATSREGGTGLSYEQYF; CDR3nt: TGTGCCACCAGCAGAGAAGGGGGGACAGGATTATCCTACGAGCAGTACTTC
v_gene: TRBV7-2; j_gene: TRBJ2-7; abundance: -; len: 17; d_gene: TRBD1; CDR3aa: CASSFRPSDRGRGEQYF; CDR3nt: TGTGCCAGCAGCTTCCGCCCCTCGGACAGGGGACGGGGGGAGCAGTACTTC
v_gene: TRBV6-5; j_gene: TRBJ2-2; abundance: once; len: 14; d_gene: -; CDR3aa: CASSYSAGHGELFF; CDR3nt: TGTGCCAGCAGTTACTCGGCAGGACACGGGGAGCTGTTTTTT
v_gene: TRBV9; j_gene: TRBJ1-1; abundance: -; len: 14; d_gene: -; CDR3aa: CASSVDPGWTEAFF; CDR3nt: TGTGCCAGCAGCGTAGATCCAGGGTGGACTGAAGCTTTCTTT
v_gene: TRBV15; j_gene: TRBJ2-1; abundance: -; len: 15; d_gene: -; CDR3aa: CATSRDQAGRGEQFF; CDR3nt: TGTGCCACCAGCAGAGATCAAGCAGGTCGTGGTGAGCAGTTCTTC
v_gene: TRBV5-1; j_gene: TRBJ2-1; abundance: -; len: 15; d_gene: -; CDR3aa: CASSPDRHLRNEQFF; CDR3nt: TGCGCCAGCAGCCCTGACAGGCACCTCAGGAATGAGCAGTTCTTC
v_gene: TRBV2; j_gene: TRBJ2-4; abundance: -; len: 16; d_gene: TRBD1; CDR3aa: CASSPPRDRGKNIQYF; CDR3nt: TGTGCCAGCAGTCCACCACGGGACAGGGGCAAAAACATTCAGTACTTC
v_gene: TRBV19; j_gene: TRBJ2-1; abundance: -; len: 15; d_gene: TRBD2; CDR3aa: CASSGTSGSLNEQFF; CDR3nt: TGTGCCAGTAGTGGAACTAGCGGGAGTCTGAATGAGCAGTTCTTC
v_gene: TRBV6-1; j_gene: TRBJ2-3; abundance: -; len: 15; d_gene: TRBD1; CDR3aa: CATHQGTGNRDTQYF; CDR3nt: TGTGCCACTCACCAAGGGACAGGGAACAGAGATACGCAGTATTTT